The TCR beta chain under discussion was sequenced for a study of shared T cell receptors in the human thymus. Per the germline V gene, CDR1 is SNHLY and CDR2 is FYNNEI. The CDR3 consists of 12 residues. Trimming removed 6 bases from V and 6 bases from J, with 8 bases in between. Only in-frame clones appear in the TCRdb table, and some are missing; sequencing was by immunoSEQ multiplex PCR. The repertoire has approximately 660,000 clones, around nine tenths of them found once; the top ten carry 0.0085% to 0.012%. The same data also contributed to another study, on human thymus T cells. That report notes: Thymus tissue was removed during corrective cardiac surgery.

The sequencing sample was made of thymocytes. The TCR comes from a boy in the first two years of life with a congenital heart defect. The chain employs TRBV2 and TRBJ2-2, with D perhaps TRBD1 (5 bases). The CDR3 here is CASRDTPGELFF. The DNA for the CDR3 is TGTGCCAGCAGGGACACCCCCGGGGAGCTGTTTTTT.